The source of this T cell receptor beta chain is a study of control samples from healthy donors and cancer patients (dated by TCRdb to the early 2020s). Comments on this clone: The antigen it binds to is not known. No base quality values were provided; no much bigger clone lies one nucleotide off.

The receptor library was made with the immunoSEQ multiplex PCR assay. TCRdb stores this immuneACCESS table with in-frame sequences only. Part of the clones is absent; in the studies checked, under half of the shortfall reflects unresolved V genes, and no reason is known for the rest. A total of approximately 100,000 clones appear in this sample, about four fifths of them only once. The biggest ten clones account for roughly 2% of the sample. The CDR3 starts with the cysteine, ends with the phenylalanine, and has 12 residues. This entry keeps only the CDR3 DNA: 36 bases, framed from base 1. V is clipped by 3 bases and J by 4 bases, and the sequence between their germline boundaries is 7 bases long.

Source material: blood. The receptor was derived from a man aged 60-69 years in good health. The chain uses TRBV12-3 or TRBV12-4 and TRBJ2-7, with the D segment identity uncertain. The CDR3 sequence is CASSFLTYEQYF. The nucleotides are TGTGCCAGCAGTTTTTTGACTTACGAGCAGTACTTC.